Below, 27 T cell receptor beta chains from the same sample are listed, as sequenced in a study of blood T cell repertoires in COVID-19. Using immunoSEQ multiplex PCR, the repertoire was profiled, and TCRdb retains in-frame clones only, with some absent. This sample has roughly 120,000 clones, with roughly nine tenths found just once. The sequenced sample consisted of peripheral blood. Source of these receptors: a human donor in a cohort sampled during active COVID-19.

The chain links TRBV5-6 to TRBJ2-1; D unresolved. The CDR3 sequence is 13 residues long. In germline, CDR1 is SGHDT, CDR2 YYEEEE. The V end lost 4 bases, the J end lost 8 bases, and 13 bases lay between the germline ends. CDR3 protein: CASSPVVADEQFF. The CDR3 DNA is TGTGCCAGCAGCCCCGTGGTGGCAGATGAGCAGTTCTTC.

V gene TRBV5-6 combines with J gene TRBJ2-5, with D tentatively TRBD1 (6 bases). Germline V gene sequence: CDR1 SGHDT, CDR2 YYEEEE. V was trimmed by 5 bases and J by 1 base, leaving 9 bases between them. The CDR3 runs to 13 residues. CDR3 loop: CASRRTAQETQYF. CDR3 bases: TGTGCCAGCAGGAGGACAGCCCAAGAGACCCAGTACTTC.

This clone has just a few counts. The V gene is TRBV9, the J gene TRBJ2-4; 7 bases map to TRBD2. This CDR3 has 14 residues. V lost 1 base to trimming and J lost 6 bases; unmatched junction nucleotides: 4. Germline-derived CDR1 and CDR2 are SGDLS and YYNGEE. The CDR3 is CASSVLADRNIQYF. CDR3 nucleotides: TGTGCCAGCAGCGTACTAGCGGACCGAAACATTCAGTACTTC.

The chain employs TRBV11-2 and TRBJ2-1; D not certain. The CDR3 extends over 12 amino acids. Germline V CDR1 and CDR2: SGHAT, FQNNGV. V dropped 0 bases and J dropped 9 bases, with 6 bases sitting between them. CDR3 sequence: CASSLDSGEQFF. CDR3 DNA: TGTGCCAGCAGCTTAGATAGTGGTGAGCAGTTCTTC. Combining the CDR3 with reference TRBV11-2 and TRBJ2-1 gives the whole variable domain EAGVAQSPRYKIIEKRQSVAFWCNPISGHATLYWYQQILGQGPKLLIQFQNNGVVDDSQLPKDRFSAERLKGVDSTLKIQPAKLEDSAVYLCASSLDSGEQFFGPGTRLTVL.

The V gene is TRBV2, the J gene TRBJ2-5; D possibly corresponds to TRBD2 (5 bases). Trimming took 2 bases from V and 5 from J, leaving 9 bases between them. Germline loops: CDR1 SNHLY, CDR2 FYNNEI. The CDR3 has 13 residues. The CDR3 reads CASSERETETQYF. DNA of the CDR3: TGTGCCAGCAGTGAAAGGGAGACGGAGACCCAGTACTTC.

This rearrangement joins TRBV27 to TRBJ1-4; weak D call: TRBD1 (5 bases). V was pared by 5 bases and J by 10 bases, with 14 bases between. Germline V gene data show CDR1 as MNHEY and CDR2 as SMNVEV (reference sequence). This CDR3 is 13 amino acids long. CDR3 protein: CASSQTGGVKLFF. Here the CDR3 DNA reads TGTGCCAGCAGTCAAACAGGCGGTGTAAAACTGTTTTTT.

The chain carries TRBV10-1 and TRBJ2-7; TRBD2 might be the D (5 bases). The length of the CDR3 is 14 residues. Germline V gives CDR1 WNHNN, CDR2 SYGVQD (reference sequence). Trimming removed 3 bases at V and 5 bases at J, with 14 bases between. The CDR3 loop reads CASSEGLPRNEQYF. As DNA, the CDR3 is TGCGCCAGCAGTGAAGGACTCCCCCGGAACGAGCAGTACTTC.

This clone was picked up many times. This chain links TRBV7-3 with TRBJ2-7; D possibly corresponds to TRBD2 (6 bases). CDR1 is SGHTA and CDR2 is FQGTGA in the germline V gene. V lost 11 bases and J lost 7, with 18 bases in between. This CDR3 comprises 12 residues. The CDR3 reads CASGTPSGEQYF. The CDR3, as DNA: TGTGCCTCCGGGACTCCCTCGGGAGAGCAGTACTTC. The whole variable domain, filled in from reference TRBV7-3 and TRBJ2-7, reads GAGVSQTPSNKVTEKGKYVELRCDPISGHTALYWYRQSLGQGPEFLIYFQGTGAADDSGLPNDRFFAVRPEGSVSTLKIQRTERGDSAVYLCASGTPSGEQYFGPGTRLTVT.

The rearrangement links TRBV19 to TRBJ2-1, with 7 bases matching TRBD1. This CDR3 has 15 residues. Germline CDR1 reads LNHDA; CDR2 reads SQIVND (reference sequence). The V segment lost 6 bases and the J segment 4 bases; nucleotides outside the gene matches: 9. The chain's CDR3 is CASSRPEQGYNEQFF. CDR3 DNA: TGTGCCAGTAGCCGCCCCGAACAGGGGTACAATGAGCAGTTCTTC.

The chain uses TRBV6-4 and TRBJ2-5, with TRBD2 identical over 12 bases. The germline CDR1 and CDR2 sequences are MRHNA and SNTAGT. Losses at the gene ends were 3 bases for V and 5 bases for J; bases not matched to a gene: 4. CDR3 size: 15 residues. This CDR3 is CASSEEGLAGETQYF. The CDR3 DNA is TGTGCCAGCAGTGAGGAAGGACTAGCGGGGGAGACCCAGTACTTC.

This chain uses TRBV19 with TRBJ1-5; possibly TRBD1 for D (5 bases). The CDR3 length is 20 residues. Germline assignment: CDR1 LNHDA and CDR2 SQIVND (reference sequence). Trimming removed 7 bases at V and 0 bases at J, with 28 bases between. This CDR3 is CASTQTRGLGSVYSNQPQHF. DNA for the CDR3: TGTGCCAGTACTCAAACGCGGGGACTGGGGAGCGTCTATAGCAATCAGCCCCAGCATTTT. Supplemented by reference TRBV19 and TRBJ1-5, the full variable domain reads DGGITQSPKYLFRKEGQNVTLSCEQNLNHDAMYWYRQDPGQGLRLIYYSQIVNDFQKGDIAEGYSVSREKKESFPLTVTSAQKNPTAFYLCASTQTRGLGSVYSNQPQHFGDGTRLSIL.

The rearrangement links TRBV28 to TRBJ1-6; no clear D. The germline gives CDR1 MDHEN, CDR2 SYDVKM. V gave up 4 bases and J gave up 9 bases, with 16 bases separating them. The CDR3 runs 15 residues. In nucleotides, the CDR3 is TGTGCCAGCAGTTCCCCGGGATCTATGGGTTCACCCCTCCACTTT. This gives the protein CASSSPGSMGSPLHF.

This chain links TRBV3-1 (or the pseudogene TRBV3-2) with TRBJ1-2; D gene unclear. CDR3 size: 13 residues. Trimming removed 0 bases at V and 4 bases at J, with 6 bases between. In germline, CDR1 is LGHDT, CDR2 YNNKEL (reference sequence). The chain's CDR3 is CASSQDQLYGYTF. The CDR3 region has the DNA TGTGCCAGCAGCCAAGATCAACTCTATGGCTACACCTTC.

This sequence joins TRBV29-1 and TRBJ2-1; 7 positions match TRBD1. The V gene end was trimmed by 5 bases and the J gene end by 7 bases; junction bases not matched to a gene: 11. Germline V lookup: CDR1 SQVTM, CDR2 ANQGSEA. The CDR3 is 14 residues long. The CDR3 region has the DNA TGCAGCGTTCCAGGGGCATTCAGGGGGAATGAGCAGTTCTTC. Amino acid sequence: CSVPGAFRGNEQFF.

CDR3 nucleotides: TGTGCCAGCTCAAACGACAGGGGGCTTATAGCTAACTATGGCTACACCTTC. This gives the protein CASSNDRGLIANYGYTF. The V and J genes are TRBV18 and TRBJ1-2; 10 nucleotides match TRBD1. Germline V gene lookup returns CDR1 KGHSH and CDR2 LQKENI. The V and J ends lost 5 bases and 0 bases, in that order; junction bases with no gene match: 9. This CDR3 is built from 17 residues. The full variable domain, with the rest looked up from reference TRBV18 and TRBJ1-2, is NAGVMQNPRHLVRRRGQEARLRCSPMKGHSHVYWYRQLPEEGLKFMVYLQKENIIDESGMPKERFSAEFPKEGPSILRIQQVVRGDSAAYFCASSNDRGLIANYGYTFGSGTRLTVV.

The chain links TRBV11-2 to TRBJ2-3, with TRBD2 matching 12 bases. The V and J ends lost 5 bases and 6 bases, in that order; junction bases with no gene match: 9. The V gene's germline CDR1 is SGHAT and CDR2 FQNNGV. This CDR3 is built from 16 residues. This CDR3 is CASSLLTSGSRDTQYF. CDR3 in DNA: TGTGCCAGCAGCCTGCTGACTAGCGGGAGTAGGGATACGCAGTATTTT.

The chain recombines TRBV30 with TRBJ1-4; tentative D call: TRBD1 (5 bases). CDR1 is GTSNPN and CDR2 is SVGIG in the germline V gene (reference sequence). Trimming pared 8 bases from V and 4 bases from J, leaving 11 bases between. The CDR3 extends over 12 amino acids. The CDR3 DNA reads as TGTGCCGGGGACGGAGATAATGAAAAACTGTTTTTT. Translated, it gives CAGDGDNEKLFF.

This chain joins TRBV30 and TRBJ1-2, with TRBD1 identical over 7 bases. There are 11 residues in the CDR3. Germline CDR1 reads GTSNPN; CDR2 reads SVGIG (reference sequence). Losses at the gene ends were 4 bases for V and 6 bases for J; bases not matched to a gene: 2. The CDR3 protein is CAWNRGNGYTF. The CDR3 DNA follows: TGTGCCTGGAACAGGGGAAATGGCTACACCTTC.

CDR3 protein: CASSLGGVKNIQYF. The CDR3 nucleotides are TGTGCCAGCAGCTTAGGGGGAGTCAAAAACATTCAGTACTTC. The chain couples TRBV11-3 to TRBJ2-4; D is possibly TRBD2 (5 bases). Germline-derived CDR1 and CDR2 are SGHNT and YENEEA. CDR3 size: 14 residues. Trimming pared 1 base from V and 3 bases from J, leaving 7 bases between.

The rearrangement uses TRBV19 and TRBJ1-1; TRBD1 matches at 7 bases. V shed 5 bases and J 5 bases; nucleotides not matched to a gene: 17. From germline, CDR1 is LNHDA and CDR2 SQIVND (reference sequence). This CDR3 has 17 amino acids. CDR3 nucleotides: TGTGCCAGTAGTCTTAAAATTCTACGACAGGGTGGTACTGAAGCTTTCTTT. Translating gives CASSLKILRQGGTEAFF.

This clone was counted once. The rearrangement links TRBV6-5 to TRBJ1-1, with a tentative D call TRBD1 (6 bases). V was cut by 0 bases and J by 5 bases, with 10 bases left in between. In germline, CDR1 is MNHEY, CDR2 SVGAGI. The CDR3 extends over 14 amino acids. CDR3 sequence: CASSYSQGRTEAFF. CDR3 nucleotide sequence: TGTGCCAGCAGTTACTCACAGGGACGGACTGAAGCTTTCTTT.

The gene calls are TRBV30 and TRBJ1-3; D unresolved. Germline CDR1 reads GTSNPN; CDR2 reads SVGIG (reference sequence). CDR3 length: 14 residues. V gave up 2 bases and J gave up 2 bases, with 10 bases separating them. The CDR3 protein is CAWSPGFPGNTIYF. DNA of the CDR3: TGTGCCTGGAGTCCCGGGTTCCCTGGAAACACCATATATTTT. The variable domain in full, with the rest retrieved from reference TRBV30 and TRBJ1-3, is SQTIHQWPATLVQPVGSPLSLECTVEGTSNPNLYWYRQAAGRGLQLLFYSVGIGQISSEVPQNLSASRPQDRQFILSSKKLLLSDSGFYLCAWSPGFPGNTIYFGEGSWLTVV.

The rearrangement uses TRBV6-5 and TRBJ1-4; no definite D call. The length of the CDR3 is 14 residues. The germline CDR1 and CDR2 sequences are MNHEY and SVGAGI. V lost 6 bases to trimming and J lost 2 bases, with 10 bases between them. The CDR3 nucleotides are TGTGCCAGCAGGAAGGATAGCACTAATGAAAAACTGTTTTTT. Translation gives CASRKDSTNEKLFF.

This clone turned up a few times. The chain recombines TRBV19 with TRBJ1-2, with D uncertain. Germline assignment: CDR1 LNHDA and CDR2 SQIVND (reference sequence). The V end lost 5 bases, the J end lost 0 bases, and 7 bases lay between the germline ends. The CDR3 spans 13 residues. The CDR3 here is CASSGRTNYGYTF. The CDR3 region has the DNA TGTGCCAGTAGTGGCAGGACTAACTATGGCTACACCTTC.

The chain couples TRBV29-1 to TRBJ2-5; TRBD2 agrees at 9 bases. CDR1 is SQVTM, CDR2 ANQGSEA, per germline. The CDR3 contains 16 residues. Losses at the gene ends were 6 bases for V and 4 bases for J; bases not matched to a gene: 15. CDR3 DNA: TGCAGCGTAGGGATGAGCGGGAGGCGATTGCGAGAGACCCAGTACTTC. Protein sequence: CSVGMSGRRLRETQYF.

CDR3 sequence: CASSRTGSTNEKLFF. The CDR3 nucleotides are TGTGCCAGCTCACGTACAGGGTCAACTAATGAAAAACTGTTTTTT. The rearrangement links TRBV18 to TRBJ1-4; possibly TRBD1 for D (6 bases). The CDR3 is 15 residues long. Germline CDR1 and CDR2: KGHSH and LQKENI. Trimming stripped 4 bases from V and 0 bases from J, with 9 bases between.

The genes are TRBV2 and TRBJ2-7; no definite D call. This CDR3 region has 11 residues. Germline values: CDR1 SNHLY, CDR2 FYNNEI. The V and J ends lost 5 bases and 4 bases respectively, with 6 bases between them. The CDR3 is CASSPIYEQYF. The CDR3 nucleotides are TGTGCCAGCAGTCCTATATACGAGCAGTACTTC.